Below, one TCR beta chain is given with its context. Its specificity is not known. At one end, the junction sequence differs from germline, possibly due to a read error. The assay was immunoSEQ multiplex PCR, and TCRdb's table has in-frame clones only and misses some. The table lists about 120,000 clones, over 75% of them singletons, with 4.5% to 7% in the top ten. This specimen comes from a study of radiation and T cells in renal cell carcinoma. General study results and limits: No pretreatment tumor biopsies were available for baseline clonotypes.

Specified time point: blood 2 weeks post-SBRT. The treatment was: 15 Gy SBRT to primary tumor, nephrectomy 4 weeks later. The patient's renal cell carcinoma had clear cell pathology. The CDR3 has 12 residues. CDR1 is MNHEY and CDR2 is SVGAGI in the germline V gene. This TCR was sampled from a man aged 45 to 65 with renal cell carcinoma. Sequencing was performed on blood, taken from a patient whose treatment included radiotherapy and nephrectomy. The J gene is TRBJ2-7, the V gene TRBV6-5, with D possibly being TRBD2 (6 bases). The CDR3 bases are TGTGCCAGCAGGAACCAGGCGGGGACCCCCTTCTTC. It codes for CASRNQAGTPFF.